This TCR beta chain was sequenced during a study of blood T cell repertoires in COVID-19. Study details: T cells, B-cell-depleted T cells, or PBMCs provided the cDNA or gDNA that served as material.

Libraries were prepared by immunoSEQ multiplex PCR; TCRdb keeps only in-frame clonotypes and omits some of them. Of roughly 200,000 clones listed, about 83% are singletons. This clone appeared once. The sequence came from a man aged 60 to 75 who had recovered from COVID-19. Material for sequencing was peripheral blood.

In nucleotides, the CDR3 is TGTGCCAGCAATTCCGGGACAGGGTACAATGAGCAGTTCTTC. Its translation is CASNSGTGYNEQFF. The chain links TRBV9 to TRBJ2-1; TRBD1 matches at 9 bases. This CDR3 comprises 14 residues. The trim removed 6 bases at V and 4 bases at J, leaving 5 bases unmatched. Germline lookup yields CDR1 SGDLS and CDR2 YYNGEE.